A single sample is the source of the 30 T cell receptor beta chains below, sequenced in a study of T cell responses to AZD1222 COVID-19 vaccine. Profiling relied on immunoSEQ multiplex PCR, and the TCRdb table lists in-frame clones only, not all of them. This sample yields some 140,000 clones, of which around 93% are seen a single time; about 3% belongs to the top ten. Sequences were derived from peripheral blood, sampled on day 0 of AZD1222 vaccination. The receptors were sampled from an adult in good health.

The V call is TRBV6-2 or TRBV6-3, the J call TRBJ1-1; D is uncertain. Germline V CDR1 and CDR2: MNHEY, SVGEGT. V lost 4 bases to trimming and J lost 5 bases, with 11 bases between them. This CDR3 contains 13 residues. The CDR3 loop is CASSFQENTEAFF. The CDR3 nucleotides are TGTGCCAGCAGTTTCCAAGAGAATACTGAAGCTTTCTTT.

This sequence joins TRBV23-1 and TRBJ1-6, with D hard to call. TRBV23-1 is designated an ORF whose function remains uncertain. The CDR3 consists of 14 residues. The V end was cut by 3 bases, the J end by 10 bases, with 13 bases between. CDR3 amino acids: CASSQKGSRSPLHF. Here the CDR3 DNA reads TGCGCCAGCAGTCAGAAGGGCTCTAGATCACCCCTCCACTTT.

This chain links TRBV28 with TRBJ2-2; TRBD1 is a possible D gene (5 bases). This CDR3 comprises 15 residues. The V gene lost 3 bases and the J gene lost 3 bases, with 11 bases spanning the gap. From germline, CDR1 is MDHEN and CDR2 SYDVKM. CDR3 amino acids: CASSFWQGHTGELFF. The CDR3 coding sequence is TGTGCCAGCAGTTTCTGGCAGGGCCACACCGGGGAGCTGTTTTTT.

The V gene is TRBV5-1, the J gene TRBJ1-1; D uncertain. This CDR3 region has 13 residues. Per germline, CDR1 SGHRS and CDR2 YFSETQ. Trimming removed 0 bases from V and 5 bases from J, with 8 bases in between. CDR3 sequence: CASSLVEGTEAFF. The CDR3 DNA sequence: TGCGCCAGCAGCTTGGTTGAGGGAACTGAAGCTTTCTTT.

The V and J genes are TRBV2 and TRBJ1-6, with D maybe TRBD1 (6 bases). The CDR3 extends over 13 amino acids. From germline, CDR1 is SNHLY and CDR2 FYNNEI. V gave up 10 bases and J gave up 7 bases, with 14 bases separating them. Here the CDR3 reads CATDQGNNSPLHF. Written as DNA, the CDR3 is TGTGCCACCGATCAGGGGAACAATTCACCCCTCCACTTT.

This clone occurred once. The rearrangement joins TRBV5-1 to TRBJ2-7; D may be TRBD1 (5 bases). CDR3 size: 14 residues. The germline V gene encodes CDR1 SGHRS and CDR2 YFSETQ. V lost 0 bases and J lost 4, with 11 bases in between. The CDR3 protein is CASSLAVDSYEQYF. The CDR3 coding sequence is TGCGCCAGCAGCTTGGCCGTTGACAGTTACGAGCAGTACTTC.

The chain recombines TRBV29-1 with TRBJ2-7, with a weak D call TRBD1 (6 bases). The CDR3 length is 16 residues. The V gene's germline CDR1 is SQVTM and CDR2 ANQGSEA. Trimming shortened V by 0 bases and J by 0 bases, and 15 bases separated the two germline ends. The CDR3 reads CSVEDPRTGSSYEQYF. CDR3 bases: TGCAGCGTTGAAGATCCGCGTACAGGGAGCTCCTACGAGCAGTACTTC.

This clone was counted a few times. The chain recombines TRBV30 with TRBJ2-7; 10 bases align to TRBD2. Germline assignment: CDR1 GTSNPN and CDR2 SVGIG (reference sequence). The length of the CDR3 is 15 residues. Trimming took 5 bases from V and 3 from J; bases not matched to a gene: 10. CDR3 region: CAWVPSGGLNYEQYF. The CDR3 DNA reads as TGTGCCTGGGTCCCTAGCGGGGGCCTAAACTACGAGCAGTACTTC.

As to this clone: The identical CDR3 is also encoded by other nucleotide sequences in the sample. The chain recombines TRBV20-1 with TRBJ1-2; D ambiguous. With 4 bases removed from V and 4 bases from J, the gap between germline ends came to 7 bases. The CDR3 spans 11 residues. Germline CDR1 DFQATT, CDR2 SNEGSKA (reference sequence). The chain's CDR3 is CSATGIYGYTF. The CDR3 DNA reads TGCAGTGCTACCGGTATCTATGGCTACACCTTC.

The chain employs TRBV5-1 and TRBJ1-1; D possibly corresponds to TRBD1 (5 bases). V lost 4 bases to trimming and J lost 0 bases, with 10 bases between them. Germline V lookup: CDR1 SGHRS, CDR2 YFSETQ. CDR3 length: 14 amino acids. Here the CDR3 reads CASSGTGMNTEAFF. The CDR3 bases are TGCGCCAGCAGCGGCACAGGAATGAACACTGAAGCTTTCTTT.

The rearrangement uses TRBV19 and TRBJ2-6, with D perhaps TRBD2 (7 bases). V shed 4 bases and J shed 1 base, with 11 bases lying between them. CDR1 is LNHDA and CDR2 is SQIVND in the germline V gene (reference sequence). CDR3 length equals 16 residues. Here the CDR3 DNA reads TGTGCCAGTAGTAAGGGGGGAGGGTCTGGGGCCAACGTCCTGACTTTC. Protein product: CASSKGGGSGANVLTF.

In this sample, this clone turned up once. The chain combines TRBV11-3 with TRBJ2-7; D perhaps matches TRBD1 (6 bases). The V gene lost 5 bases and the J gene lost 0 bases, with 14 bases spanning the gap. The CDR3 spans 15 residues. Germline-derived CDR1 and CDR2 are SGHNT and YENEEA. CDR3 in amino acids: CASSILTGSSYEQYF. Written as DNA, the CDR3 is TGTGCCAGCAGCATCCTGACAGGAAGCTCCTACGAGCAGTACTTC.

The chain employs TRBV5-1 and TRBJ2-1; D is undetermined. Germline V gene data show CDR1 as SGHRS and CDR2 as YFSETQ. The length of the CDR3 is 14 residues. Trimming stripped 1 base from V and 7 bases from J, with 12 bases between. CDR3 amino acids: CASSLTGGLNEQFF. DNA for the CDR3: TGCGCCAGCAGCTTGACGGGTGGCCTGAATGAGCAGTTCTTC.

The V gene is TRBV10-2, the J gene TRBJ2-2; D gene ambiguous. Germline values: CDR1 WSHSY, CDR2 SAAADI. This CDR3 is built from 13 residues. V lost 9 bases and J lost 4, with 12 bases in between. The CDR3 is CASNDWATGELFF. CDR3 DNA: TGCGCCAGTAATGACTGGGCCACCGGGGAGCTGTTTTTT.

The rearrangement joins TRBV3-1 (or the pseudogene TRBV3-2) to TRBJ2-7; no firm D call. Trimming removed 1 base from V and 5 bases from J, with 6 bases in between. CDR1 LGHDT and CDR2 YNNKEL come from the germline V gene (reference sequence). The length of the CDR3 is 12 residues. The CDR3 nucleotides read TGTGCCAGCAGCCAAGTCTTAAACGAGCAGTACTTC. Translation gives CASSQVLNEQYF.

V usage is TRBV10-3 and J usage is TRBJ2-7, with no clear D. Germline V gives CDR1 ENHRY, CDR2 SYGVKD. V dropped 4 bases and J dropped 5 bases, with 12 bases sitting between them. The CDR3 has 13 residues. The CDR3 DNA is TGTGCCATCAGTGTTGGCTTCCGCCACGAGCAGTACTTC. Translating gives CAISVGFRHEQYF.

The chain employs TRBV6-5 and TRBJ2-5; possible D gene TRBD1, 5 bases. Germline CDR1 is MNHEY and CDR2 is SVGAGI. The CDR3 extends over 14 amino acids. V lost 5 bases, J lost 4 bases, and 14 bases lay in between. The CDR3 sequence is CASSTRTSRETQYF. In DNA, the CDR3 is TGTGCCAGCAGTACGCGGACATCTCGAGAGACCCAGTACTTC.

The chain combines TRBV7-8 with TRBJ1-6, with no clear D. Trimming took 1 base from V and 9 from J, leaving 7 bases between them. The CDR3 runs 13 residues. Germline CDR1 is SGHVS and CDR2 is FQNEAQ. This CDR3 reads CASSLVEGSPLHF. CDR3 nucleotide sequence: TGTGCCAGCAGCTTAGTAGAGGGTTCACCCCTCCACTTT.

The chain joins TRBV7-8 to TRBJ1-5; D is undetermined. This CDR3 is built from 13 residues. Trimming removed 2 bases from V and 5 bases from J, with 7 bases in between. Germline lookup yields CDR1 SGHVS and CDR2 FQNEAQ. The CDR3 region is CASSLNTDQPQHF. CDR3 nucleotide sequence: TGTGCCAGCAGCTTAAACACCGATCAGCCCCAGCATTTT.

CDR3: CASSVGTVGTEAFF. In nucleotides, the CDR3 is TGTGCCAGCAGCGTAGGGACAGTGGGTACTGAAGCTTTCTTT. The gene calls are TRBV9 and TRBJ1-1, with D perhaps matching TRBD1 (6 bases). Germline CDR1 and CDR2: SGDLS and YYNGEE. V was clipped by 0 bases and J by 5 bases, with 11 bases between them. The CDR3 runs to 14 residues.

This clone was seen a few times. V gene TRBV3-1 (or the pseudogene TRBV3-2) combines with J gene TRBJ1-3; D is undetermined. The CDR3 is made up of 12 amino acids. V lost 4 bases and J lost 5, with 6 bases in between. The germline gives CDR1 LGHDT, CDR2 YNNKEL (reference sequence). The CDR3 region is CASSPARNTIYF. CDR3 coding DNA: TGTGCCAGCAGCCCGGCCCGAAACACCATATATTTT.

The rearrangement links TRBV14 to TRBJ1-5; tentative D call: TRBD1 (6 bases). The ends were cut back, 4 bases at V and 7 bases at J, with 14 bases in the middle. Germline values: CDR1 SGHDN, CDR2 FVKESK. This CDR3 spans 14 amino acids. The CDR3 loop reads CASSLTGRAQPQHF. The CDR3 coding sequence is TGTGCCAGCAGCCTCACAGGGAGGGCCCAGCCCCAGCATTTT.

This clone showed up just a few times. Additional DNA sequences in this sample encode the identical CDR3. V gene TRBV19 combines with J gene TRBJ1-5; D may be TRBD1 (6 bases). The CDR3 contains 15 residues. Germline V gene lookup returns CDR1 LNHDA and CDR2 SQIVND (reference sequence). V lost 6 bases to trimming and J lost 2 bases, with 14 bases between them. The CDR3 loop reads CASRQQGGGNQPQHF. In DNA, the CDR3 is TGTGCCAGTAGGCAACAGGGTGGTGGCAATCAGCCCCAGCATTTT.

The gene calls are TRBV12-5 and TRBJ1-2; a weak D match, TRBD1 (5 bases). The length of the CDR3 is 12 residues. Between the trimmed V and J ends, which lost 7 bases and 2 bases, there was a span of 8 bases. Per germline, CDR1 LGHNT and CDR2 FRNRAP. CDR3 sequence (DNA): TGTGCTAGTGATCGGGACAACTATGGCTACACCTTC. It yields the protein CASDRDNYGYTF.

This sequence joins TRBV5-4 and TRBJ1-2, with D possibly matching TRBD1 (5 bases). Between the trimmed V and J ends, which lost 1 base and 8 bases, there was a span of 18 bases. The CDR3 has 15 amino acids. CDR1 SGHNT and CDR2 YYREEE come from the germline V gene (reference sequence). In DNA, the CDR3 is TGTGCCAGCAGCTTGACGCCAGGCAGGGCAGACGGCTACACCTTC. This sequence encodes CASSLTPGRADGYTF.

The genes are TRBV6-1 and TRBJ1-5; D is uncertain. The CDR3 loop spans 14 amino acids. Germline V gene data show CDR1 as MNHNS and CDR2 as SASEGT. Trimming took 1 base from V and 3 from J, leaving 7 bases between them. As DNA, the CDR3 is TGTGCCAGCAGTGAAGACAGCTACAATCAGCCCCAGCATTTT. This encodes CASSEDSYNQPQHF.

V is TRBV5-5 and J is TRBJ2-7; D not resolved. Deletions cut 4 bases from V and 2 bases from J, with 7 bases between. Per germline, CDR1 SGHKS and CDR2 YYEKEE (reference sequence). The CDR3 extends over 12 amino acids. CDR3 coding DNA: TGTGCCAGCAGCCCTGCTACCTACGAGCAGTACTTC. Its translation is CASSPATYEQYF.

The chain recombines TRBV5-4 with TRBJ2-3; TRBD1 matches at 7 bases. CDR1 and CDR2 from the germline V gene are SGHNT and YYREEE (reference sequence). V shed 4 bases and J 2 bases; nucleotides not matched to a gene: 4. This CDR3 contains 14 residues. CDR3 in DNA: TGTGCCAGCAGCCCGGACAGGATCACAGATACGCAGTATTTT. Its protein product is CASSPDRITDTQYF.

The chain links TRBV12-1 to TRBJ2-7; the DNA was not compared with TRBD1, the D call given in the table. TRBV12-1 constitutes a pseudogene. CDR3 length: 15 amino acids. The CDR3 DNA sequence: TGTGCCAGCAGCTTTTATGGGGCGCAAAGAAACGAGCAGTACTTC. Amino acids: CASSFYGAQRNEQYF.

J is TRBJ2-7 and V is TRBV11-3; D is perhaps TRBD1 or TRBD2 (7 bases each). The germline gives CDR1 SGHNT, CDR2 YENEEA. This CDR3 contains 15 residues. V was shortened by 5 bases and J by 2 bases, with 16 bases between the two germline ends. CDR3 sequence: CASSPGGAKTYEQYF. DNA for the CDR3: TGTGCCAGCAGCCCAGGGGGGGCTAAGACCTACGAGCAGTACTTC.